This TCR beta chain is from a study of control samples from healthy donors and cancer patients. The CDR3 runs 13 residues. V was cut by 7 bases and J by 0 bases, with 10 bases left in between. Per the germline V gene, CDR1 is SQVTM and CDR2 is ANQGSEA. TCRdb's copy holds only in-frame clones and misses some; the assay was immunoSEQ multiplex PCR. The repertoire holds more than 100,000 clones, with 80% to 95% as singletons. The receptor comes from a man aged 18 to 30 in good health. Sequencing was performed on blood. The rearrangement uses TRBV29-1 and TRBJ1-5; TRBD1 might be the D (6 bases). CDR3 in amino acids: CSARTDSNQPQHF. CDR3 nucleotide sequence: TGCAGCGCCCGGACAGATAGCAATCAGCCCCAGCATTTT.